This paragraph covers one T cell receptor (beta chain) sequence. Its target is unknown. In germline, CDR1 is MNHNY, CDR2 SVGAGI (reference sequence). V was trimmed by 5 bases and J by 6 bases, leaving 14 bases between them. CDR3 length: 14 residues. These data are taken from a study of cytomegalovirus exposure and HLA in healthy donors. Study-level points and caveats: The investigators catalogued 180 or so TCR beta chains as cytomegalovirus-associated.

Libraries were prepared by immunoSEQ multiplex PCR; TCRdb keeps only in-frame clonotypes and omits some of them. The repertoire holds 35,000 to 50,000 clones, with approximately 94% as singletons. This clonotype originated in a woman aged 18-35 years in good health and CMV-seronegative. This chain joins TRBV6-6 and TRBJ1-3, with D possibly being TRBD1 (6 bases). The sequenced material came from PBMCs. Here the CDR3 DNA reads TGTGCCAGCAGTCCACGGGACAACCCAAACACCATATATTTT. Translation: CASSPRDNPNTIYF.